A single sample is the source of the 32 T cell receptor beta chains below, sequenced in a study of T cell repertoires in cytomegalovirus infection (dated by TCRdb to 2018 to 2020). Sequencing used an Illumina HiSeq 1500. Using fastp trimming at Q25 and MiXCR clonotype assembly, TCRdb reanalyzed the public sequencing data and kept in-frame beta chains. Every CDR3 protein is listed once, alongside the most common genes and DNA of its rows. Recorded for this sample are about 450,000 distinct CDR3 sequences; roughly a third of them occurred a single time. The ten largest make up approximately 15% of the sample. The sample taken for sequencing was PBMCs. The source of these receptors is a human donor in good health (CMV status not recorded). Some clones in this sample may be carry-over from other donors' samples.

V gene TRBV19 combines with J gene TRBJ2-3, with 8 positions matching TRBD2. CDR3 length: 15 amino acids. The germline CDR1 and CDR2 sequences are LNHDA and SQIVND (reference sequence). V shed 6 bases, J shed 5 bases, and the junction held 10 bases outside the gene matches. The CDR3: CASSPPGLVRDTQYF. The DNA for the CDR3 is TGTGCCAGTAGCCCCCCGGGACTAGTTAGAGATACGCAGTATTTT.

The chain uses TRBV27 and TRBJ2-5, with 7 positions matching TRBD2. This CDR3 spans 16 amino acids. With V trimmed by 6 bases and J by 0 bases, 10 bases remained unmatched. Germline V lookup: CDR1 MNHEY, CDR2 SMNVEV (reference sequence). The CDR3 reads CASRGRDGSYQETQYF. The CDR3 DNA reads TGTGCCAGCAGGGGGAGGGACGGATCGTACCAAGAGACCCAGTACTTC.

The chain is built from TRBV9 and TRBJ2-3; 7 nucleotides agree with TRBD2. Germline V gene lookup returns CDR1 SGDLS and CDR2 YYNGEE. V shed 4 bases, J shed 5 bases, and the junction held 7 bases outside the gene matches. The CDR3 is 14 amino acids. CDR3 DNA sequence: TGTGCCAGCAGCCTACGACTAGCTAGAGATACGCAGTATTTT. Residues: CASSLRLARDTQYF.

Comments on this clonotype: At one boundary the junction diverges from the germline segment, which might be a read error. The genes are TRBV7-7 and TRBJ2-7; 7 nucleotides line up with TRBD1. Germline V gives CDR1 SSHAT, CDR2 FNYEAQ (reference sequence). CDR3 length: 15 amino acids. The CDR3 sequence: CASSLQQGPSYEQYF. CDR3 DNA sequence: TGTGCTAGCAGCTTACAACAGGGGCCCTCCTACGAGCAGTACTTC.

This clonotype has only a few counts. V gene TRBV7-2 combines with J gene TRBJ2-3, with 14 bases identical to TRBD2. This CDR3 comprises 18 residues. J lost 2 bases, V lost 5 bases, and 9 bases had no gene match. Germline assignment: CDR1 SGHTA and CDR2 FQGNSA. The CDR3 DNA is TGTGCCAGCAGCCACCCCGGGACTAGCGGGGGTGACACAGATACGCAGTATTTT. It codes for CASSHPGTSGGDTDTQYF.

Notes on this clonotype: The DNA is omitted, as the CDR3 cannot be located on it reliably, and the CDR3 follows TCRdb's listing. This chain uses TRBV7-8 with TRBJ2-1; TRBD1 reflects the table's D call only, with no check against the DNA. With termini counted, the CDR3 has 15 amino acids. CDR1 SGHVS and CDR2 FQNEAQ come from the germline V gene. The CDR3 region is CAISLVGQGAYELFF.

The CDR3 region has the DNA TGTGCTAGTGGTCGCGACAACTATGGCTACACCTTC. This codes for CASGRDNYGYTF. The chain has TRBV12-5 and TRBJ1-2; D remains unclear. Looked up from germline, CDR1 is LGHNT and CDR2 is FRNRAP. The CDR3 loop spans 12 amino acids. The germline V and J ends were trimmed by 5 bases and 2 bases, with 6 bases remaining between them.

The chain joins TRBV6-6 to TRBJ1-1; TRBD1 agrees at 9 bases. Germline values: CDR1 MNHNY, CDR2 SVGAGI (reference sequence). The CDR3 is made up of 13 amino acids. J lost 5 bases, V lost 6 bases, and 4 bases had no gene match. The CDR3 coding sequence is TGTGCCAGCAGCCACGGACAGGGGACTGAAGCTTTCTTT. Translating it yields CASSHGQGTEAFF.

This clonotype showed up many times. In nucleotides, the CDR3 is TGTGCCAGCAGCTTAGGGGACTGGACCTCCACAGATACGCAGTATTTT. It encodes CASSLGDWTSTDTQYF. The chain joins TRBV7-8 to TRBJ2-3; a weak D match, TRBD2 (6 bases). CDR1 SGHVS and CDR2 FQNEAQ come from the germline V gene. V lost 1 base to trimming and J lost 2 bases, with 13 bases between them. This CDR3 contains 16 residues.

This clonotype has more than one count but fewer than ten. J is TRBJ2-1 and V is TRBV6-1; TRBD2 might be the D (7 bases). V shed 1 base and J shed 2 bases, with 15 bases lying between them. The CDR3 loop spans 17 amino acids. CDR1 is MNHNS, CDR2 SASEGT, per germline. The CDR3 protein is CASSEGRGAIPYNEQFF. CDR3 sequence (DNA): TGTGCCAGCAGTGAAGGCCGGGGGGCAATCCCCTACAATGAGCAGTTCTTC.

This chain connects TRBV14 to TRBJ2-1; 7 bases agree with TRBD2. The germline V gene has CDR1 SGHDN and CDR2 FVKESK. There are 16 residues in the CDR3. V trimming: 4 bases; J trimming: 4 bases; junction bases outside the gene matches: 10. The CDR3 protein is CASSLLNGGKYNEQFF. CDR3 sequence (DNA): TGTGCCAGCAGCCTCTTAAACGGGGGGAAATACAATGAGCAGTTCTTC.

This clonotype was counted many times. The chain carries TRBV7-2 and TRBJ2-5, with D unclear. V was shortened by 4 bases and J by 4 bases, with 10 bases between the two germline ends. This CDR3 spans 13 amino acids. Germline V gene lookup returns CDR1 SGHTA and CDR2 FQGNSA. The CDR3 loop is CASSYGPRETQYF. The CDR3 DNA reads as TGTGCCAGCAGCTACGGGCCCAGAGAGACCCAGTACTTC.

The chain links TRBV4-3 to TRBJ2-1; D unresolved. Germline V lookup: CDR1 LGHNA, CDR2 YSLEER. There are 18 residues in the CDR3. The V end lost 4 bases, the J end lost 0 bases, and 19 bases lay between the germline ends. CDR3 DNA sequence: TGCGCCAGCAGCCCAAGAAAGGGTCGGCCCGGCTCCTACAATGAGCAGTTCTTC. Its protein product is CASSPRKGRPGSYNEQFF.

The CDR3 here is CASSPADRREAFF. The CDR3 coding sequence is TGTGCCAGCAGCCCTGCTGACCGTCGAGAAGCTTTCTTT. The rearrangement links TRBV7-9 to TRBJ1-1, with D uncertain. Germline V lookup: CDR1 SEHNR, CDR2 FQNEAQ (reference sequence). This CDR3 is built from 13 residues. V lost 5 bases and J 8 bases, leaving 15 bases between the germline ends.

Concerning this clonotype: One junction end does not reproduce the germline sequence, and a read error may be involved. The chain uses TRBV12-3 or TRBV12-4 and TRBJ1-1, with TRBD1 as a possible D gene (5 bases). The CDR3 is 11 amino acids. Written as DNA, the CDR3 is TGTACCAGCAGTTTAGGGGTTGAAGCTTTCTTT. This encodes CTSSLGVEAFF.

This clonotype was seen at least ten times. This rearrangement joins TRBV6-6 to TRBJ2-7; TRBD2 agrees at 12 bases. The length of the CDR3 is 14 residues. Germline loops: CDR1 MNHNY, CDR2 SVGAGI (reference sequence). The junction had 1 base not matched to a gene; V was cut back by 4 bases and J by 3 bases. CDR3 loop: CASSLLAGGYEQYF. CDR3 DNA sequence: TGTGCCAGCAGTTTACTAGCGGGGGGCTACGAGCAGTACTTC.

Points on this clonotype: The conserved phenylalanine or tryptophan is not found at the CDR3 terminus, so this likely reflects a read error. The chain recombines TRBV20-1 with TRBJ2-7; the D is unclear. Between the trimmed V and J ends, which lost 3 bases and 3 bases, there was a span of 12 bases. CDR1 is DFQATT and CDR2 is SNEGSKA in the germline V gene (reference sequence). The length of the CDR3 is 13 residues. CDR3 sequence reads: CSASRATGYEQYL. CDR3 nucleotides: TGCAGTGCTAGCCGGGCCACCGGCTACGAGCAGTACTTA.

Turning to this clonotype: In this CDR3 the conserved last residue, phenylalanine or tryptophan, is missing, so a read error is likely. The DNA for the CDR3 is TGTGCCAGCAGTTCAGACAAGGTCTATGGCTACACCTTA. This gives the protein CASSSDKVYGYTL. The rearrangement links TRBV6-5 to TRBJ1-2, with D unresolved. The CDR3 loop spans 13 amino acids. Germline V gives CDR1 MNHEY, CDR2 SVGAGI. Trimming stripped 4 bases from V and 4 bases from J, with 10 bases between.

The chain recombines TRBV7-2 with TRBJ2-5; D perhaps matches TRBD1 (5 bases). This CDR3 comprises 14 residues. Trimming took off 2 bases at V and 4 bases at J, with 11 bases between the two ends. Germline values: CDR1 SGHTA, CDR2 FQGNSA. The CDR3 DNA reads TGTGCCAGCAGCTTAAAGGGGAAGGGAGAGACCCAGTACTTC. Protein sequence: CASSLKGKGETQYF.

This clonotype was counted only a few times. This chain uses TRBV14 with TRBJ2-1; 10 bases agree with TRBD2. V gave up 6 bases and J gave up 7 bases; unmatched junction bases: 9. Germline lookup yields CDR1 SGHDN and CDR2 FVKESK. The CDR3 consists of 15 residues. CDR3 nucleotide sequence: TGTGCCAGCAGTCTGAGCGGGGGGGCGCGTAATGAGCAGTTCTTC. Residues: CASSLSGGARNEQFF.

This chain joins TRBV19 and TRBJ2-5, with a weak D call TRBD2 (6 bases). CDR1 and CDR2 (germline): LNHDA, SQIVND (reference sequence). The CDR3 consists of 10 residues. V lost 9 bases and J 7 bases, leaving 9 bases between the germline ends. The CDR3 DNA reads TGTGCCAGAGCGGGCGGGACCCAGTACTTC. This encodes CARAGGTQYF.

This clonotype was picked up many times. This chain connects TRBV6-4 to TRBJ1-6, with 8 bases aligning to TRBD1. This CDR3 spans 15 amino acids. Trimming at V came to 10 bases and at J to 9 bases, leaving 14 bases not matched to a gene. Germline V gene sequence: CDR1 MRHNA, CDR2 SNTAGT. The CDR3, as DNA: TGTGCCACGAGTCCCGGGACAGGATCGAGTTCACCCCTCCACTTT. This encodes CATSPGTGSSSPLHF.

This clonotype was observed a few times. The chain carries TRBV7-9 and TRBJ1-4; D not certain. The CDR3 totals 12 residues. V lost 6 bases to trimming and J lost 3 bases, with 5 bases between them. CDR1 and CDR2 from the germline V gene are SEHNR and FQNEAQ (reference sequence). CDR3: CASRDANEKLFF. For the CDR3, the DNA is TGTGCCAGCAGGGACGCTAATGAAAAACTGTTTTTT. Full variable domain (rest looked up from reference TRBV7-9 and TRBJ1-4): DTGVSQNPRHKITKRGQNVTFRCDPISEHNRLYWYRQTLGQGPEFLTYFQNEAQLEKSRLLSDRFSAERPKGSFSTLEIQRTEQGDSAMYLCASRDANEKLFFGSGTQLSVL.

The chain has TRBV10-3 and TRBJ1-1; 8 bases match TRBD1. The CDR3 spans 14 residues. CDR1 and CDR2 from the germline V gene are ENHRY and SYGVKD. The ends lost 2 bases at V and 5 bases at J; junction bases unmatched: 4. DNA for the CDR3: TGTGCCATCAGTGAGCAGGGGGCTGTTACTGAAGCTTTCTTT. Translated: CAISEQGAVTEAFF.

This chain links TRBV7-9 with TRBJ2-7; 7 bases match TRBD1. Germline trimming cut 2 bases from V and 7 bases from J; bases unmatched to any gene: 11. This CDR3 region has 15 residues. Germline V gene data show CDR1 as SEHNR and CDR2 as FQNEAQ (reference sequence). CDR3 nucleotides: TGTGCCAGCAGCTTATTTGCAGGGGGTAGTGGAGAGCAGTACTTC. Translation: CASSLFAGGSGEQYF. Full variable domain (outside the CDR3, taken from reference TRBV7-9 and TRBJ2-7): DTGVSQNPRHKITKRGQNVTFRCDPISEHNRLYWYRQTLGQGPEFLTYFQNEAQLEKSRLLSDRFSAERPKGSFSTLEIQRTEQGDSAMYLCASSLFAGGSGEQYFGPGTRLTVT.

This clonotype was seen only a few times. As DNA, the CDR3 is TGTGCCAGTAGTGCAACAGGGATAATAGTTGCCGGGGAGCTGTTTTTT. Protein sequence: CASSATGIIVAGELFF. The chain couples TRBV19 to TRBJ2-2; D is possibly TRBD1 (6 bases). Germline V gene lookup returns CDR1 LNHDA and CDR2 SQIVND (reference sequence). The CDR3 consists of 16 residues. Trimming cost V 5 bases and J 6 bases, with 19 bases left between them.

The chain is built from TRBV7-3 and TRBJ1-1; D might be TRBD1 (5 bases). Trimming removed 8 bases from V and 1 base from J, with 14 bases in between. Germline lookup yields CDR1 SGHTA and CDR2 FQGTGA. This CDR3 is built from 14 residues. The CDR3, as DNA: TGTGCCAGCCGACCCGGGAGGGGGAACACTGAAGCTTTCTTT. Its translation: CASRPGRGNTEAFF.

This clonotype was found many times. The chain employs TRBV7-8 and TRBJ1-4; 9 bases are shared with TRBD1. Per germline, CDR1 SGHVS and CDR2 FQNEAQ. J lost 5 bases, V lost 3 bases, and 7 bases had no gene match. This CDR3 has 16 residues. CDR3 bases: TGTGCCAGCAGCTTTAGCCTGGACAGGGGAAATGAAAAACTGTTTTTT. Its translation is CASSFSLDRGNEKLFF.

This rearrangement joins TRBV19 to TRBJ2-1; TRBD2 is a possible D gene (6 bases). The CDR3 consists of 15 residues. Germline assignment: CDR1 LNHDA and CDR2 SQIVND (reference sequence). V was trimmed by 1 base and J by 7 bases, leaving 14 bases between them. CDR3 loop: CASSIVLSRGNEQFF. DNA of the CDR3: TGTGCCAGTAGTATAGTCCTGTCGCGGGGAAATGAGCAGTTCTTC. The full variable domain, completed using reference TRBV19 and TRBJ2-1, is DGGITQSPKYLFRKEGQNVTLSCEQNLNHDAMYWYRQDPGQGLRLIYYSQIVNDFQKGDIAEGYSVSREKKESFPLTVTSAQKNPTAFYLCASSIVLSRGNEQFFGPGTRLTVL.

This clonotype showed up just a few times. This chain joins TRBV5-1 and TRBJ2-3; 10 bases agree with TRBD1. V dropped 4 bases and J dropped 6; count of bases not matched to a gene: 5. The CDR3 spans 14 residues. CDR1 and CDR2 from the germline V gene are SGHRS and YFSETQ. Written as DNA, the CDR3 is TGCGCCAGCAGCAAAGGGACAGGGGACGATACGCAGTATTTT. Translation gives CASSKGTGDDTQYF.

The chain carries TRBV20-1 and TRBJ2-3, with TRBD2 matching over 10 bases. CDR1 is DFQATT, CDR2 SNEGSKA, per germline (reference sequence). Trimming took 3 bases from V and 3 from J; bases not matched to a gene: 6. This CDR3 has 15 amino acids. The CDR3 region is CSASLTSGVTDTQYF. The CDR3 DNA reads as TGCAGTGCTAGCCTCACTAGCGGGGTAACAGATACGCAGTATTTT.

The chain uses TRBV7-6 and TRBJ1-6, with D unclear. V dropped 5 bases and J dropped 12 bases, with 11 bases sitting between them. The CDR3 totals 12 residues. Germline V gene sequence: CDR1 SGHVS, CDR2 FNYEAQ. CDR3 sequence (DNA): TGTGCCAGCAGCCCCCGACACCAACCCCTCCACTTT. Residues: CASSPRHQPLHF.